This section outlines one T cell receptor (beta chain) sequence together with its context. What antigen it recognizes has not been identified. Qualities for individual bases were not recorded, and no much larger clone is one base off. The receptor library was made with the immunoSEQ multiplex PCR assay. The clones in this table, taken by TCRdb from immuneACCESS, are in-frame only. Not every clone is retained; where verified, under half of the shortfall comes from an unresolved V gene, and the cause of the rest is unknown. A total of 79,000 or so clones appear in this sample, around 94% of them only once. The top ten clonotypes cover 0.21% of the sample. These data are taken from a study of T cell changes during pregnancy in multiple sclerosis (dated by TCRdb to about 2019). Regarding the complete study: Changes in the T cell repertoire over the course of pregnancy were examined in this study in women with multiple sclerosis.

V is clipped by 0 bases and J by 4 bases, and the sequence between their germline boundaries is 18 bases long. From the cysteine up to the phenylalanine, the CDR3 has a length of 17 residues. Solely the CDR3 DNA is kept, with 51 bases framed from the first base. CDR1 and CDR2 are read off the germline V gene as SGHRS and YFSETQ. The chain is assembled from TRBV5-1 and TRBJ2-3; 5 matching bases give a weak D call of TRBD1. The source was CD4+ T cells from peripheral blood mononuclear cells, collected before pregnancy. The sequence was obtained from a female donor with multiple sclerosis, enrolled in a pregnancy study. The CDR3 loop reads CASSLALRDWVADTQYF. The bases are TGCGCCAGCAGCTTGGCTCTCAGGGATTGGGTCGCAGATACGCAGTATTTT.